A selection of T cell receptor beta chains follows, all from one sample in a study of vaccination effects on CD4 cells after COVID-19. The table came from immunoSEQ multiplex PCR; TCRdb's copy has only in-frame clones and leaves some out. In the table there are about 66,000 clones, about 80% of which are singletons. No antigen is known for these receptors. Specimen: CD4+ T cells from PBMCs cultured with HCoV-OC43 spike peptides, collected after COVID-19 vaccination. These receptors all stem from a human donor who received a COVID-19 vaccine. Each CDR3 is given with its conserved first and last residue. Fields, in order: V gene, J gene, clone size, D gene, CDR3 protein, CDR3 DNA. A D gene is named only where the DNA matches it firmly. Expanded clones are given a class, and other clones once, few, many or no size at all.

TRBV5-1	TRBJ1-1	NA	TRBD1	CASSLYRGSTEAFF	TGCGCCAGCAGCTTATACAGGGGGTCCACTGAAGCTTTCTTT
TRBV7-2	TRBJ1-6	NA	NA	CASSPRVAGTGSPLHF	TGTGCCAGCAGCCCGAGGGTTGCAGGGACGGGATCACCCCTCCACTTT
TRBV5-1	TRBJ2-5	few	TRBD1	CASSWLTGGQETQYF	TGCGCCAGCAGCTGGTTGACAGGGGGTCAAGAGACCCAGTACTTC
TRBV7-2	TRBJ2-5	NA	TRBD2	CASSRGGSLETQYF	TGTGCCAGCAGCCGGGGCGGGAGTCTTGAGACCCAGTACTTC
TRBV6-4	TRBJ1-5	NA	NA	CASSLSYSNQPQHF	TGTGCCAGCAGTTTGAGCTATAGCAATCAGCCCCAGCATTTT
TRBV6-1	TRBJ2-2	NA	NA	CASTPGTTTGELFF	TGTGCCAGTACGCCCGGGACGACTACCGGGGAGCTGTTTTTT
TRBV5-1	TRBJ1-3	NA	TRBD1	CASSPGTVSGNTIYF	TGCGCCAGCAGCCCCGGGACAGTCTCTGGAAACACCATATATTTT
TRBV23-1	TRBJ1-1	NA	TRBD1	CASSDRVNTEAFF	TGCGCCAGCAGCGACAGGGTGAACACTGAAGCTTTCTTT
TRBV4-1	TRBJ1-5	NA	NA	CASSQEGRGGRAGNQPQHF	TGCGCCAGCAGCCAAGAAGGCAGAGGGGGGAGGGCAGGCAATCAGCCCCAGCATTTT
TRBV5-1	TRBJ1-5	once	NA	CASSFSGDQPQHF	TGCGCCAGCAGCTTCTCAGGGGATCAGCCCCAGCATTTT
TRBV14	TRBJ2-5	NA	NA	CASSQDRVIETQYF	TGTGCCAGCAGCCAAGACAGGGTGATCGAGACCCAGTACTTC
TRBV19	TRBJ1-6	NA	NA	CASSFYQDNSPLHF	TGTGCCAGTAGTTTCTACCAGGATAATTCACCCCTCCACTTT
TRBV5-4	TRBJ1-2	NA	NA	CASSLAGVVGYTF	TGTGCCAGCAGCTTGGCCGGGGTGGTTGGCTACACCTTC
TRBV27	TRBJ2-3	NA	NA	CASSLNRAGTQYF	TGTGCCAGCAGTTTAAACCGGGCGGGTACGCAGTATTTT
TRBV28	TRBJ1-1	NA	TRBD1	CASRLTGGRKEAFF	TGTGCCAGCAGGCTGACAGGGGGACGCAAAGAAGCTTTCTTT
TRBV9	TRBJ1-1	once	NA	CASSGDRRTEAFF	TGTGCCAGCAGCGGTGACAGGAGGACTGAAGCTTTCTTT
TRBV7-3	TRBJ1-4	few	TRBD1	CASSPTGAVGEKLFF	TGTGCCAGCAGCCCGACAGGGGCAGTCGGGGAAAAACTGTTTTTT
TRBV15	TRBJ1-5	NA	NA	CATSRSLVQHF	TGTGCCACCAGCAGATCCCTGGTCCAGCATTTT
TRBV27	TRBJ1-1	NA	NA	CASSLNRNTEAFF	TGTGCCAGCAGTTTAAACAGGAACACTGAAGCTTTCTTT
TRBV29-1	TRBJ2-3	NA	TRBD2	CSVSSGASTDTQYF	TGCAGCGTCAGTAGCGGGGCGAGCACAGATACGCAGTATTTT
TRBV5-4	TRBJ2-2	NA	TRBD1	CASSLGDREAGELFF	TGTGCCAGCAGCTTGGGGGACAGGGAAGCCGGGGAGCTGTTTTTT
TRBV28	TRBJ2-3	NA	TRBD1	CASSPSRDRAVVYF	TGTGCCAGCAGTCCGAGCAGGGACAGGGCGGTGGTGTATTTT
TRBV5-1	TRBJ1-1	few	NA	CASSLEVNTEAFF	TGCGCCAGCAGCTTGGAGGTCAACACTGAAGCTTTCTTT
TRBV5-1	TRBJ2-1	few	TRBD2	CASSDTGTSGGFEQFF	TGCGCCAGCAGCGATACCGGGACTAGCGGGGGGTTTGAGCAGTTCTTC
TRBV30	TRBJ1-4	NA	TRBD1	CAWRGQGREKLFF	TGTGCCTGGAGAGGACAGGGCCGGGAAAAACTGTTTTTT
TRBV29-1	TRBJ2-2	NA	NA	CSAKKGNTGELFF	TGCAGCGCCAAGAAGGGGAACACCGGGGAGCTGTTTTTT
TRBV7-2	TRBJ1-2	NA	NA	CASSLRVTTGYGYTF	TGTGCCAGCAGCTTAAGGGTTACGACAGGCTATGGCTACACCTTC
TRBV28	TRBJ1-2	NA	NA	CASSLSGYYGYTF	TGTGCCAGCAGTTTATCCGGCTACTATGGCTACACCTTC
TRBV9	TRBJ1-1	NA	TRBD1	CASSPTIGQGLVNTEAFF	TGTGCCAGCAGCCCCACCATCGGACAGGGCCTTGTGAACACTGAAGCTTTCTTT
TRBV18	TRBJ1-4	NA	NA	CASSRGVNEKLFF	TGTGCCAGCTCACGAGGGGTAAATGAAAAACTGTTTTTT